These 6 T cell receptor beta chains originate from one sample sequenced in a study of blood T cell repertoires in COVID-19. Repertoires were generated with immunoSEQ multiplex PCR, while TCRdb's copy carries only in-frame clones and drops some. The sample holds fewer than 150,000 clones, around 87% seen once. The sample comprised peripheral blood. These receptor sequences come from a woman aged 60-70 years with acute or convalescent COVID-19.

The rearrangement joins TRBV6-1 to TRBJ2-7, with D maybe TRBD1 (6 bases). CDR1 is MNHNS and CDR2 is SASEGT in the germline V gene. The CDR3 runs 16 residues. Trimming took 1 base from V and 4 from J, leaving 17 bases between them. CDR3 sequence reads: CASSEGGGPRGYEQYF. Here the CDR3 DNA reads TGTGCCAGCAGTGAAGGGGGTGGCCCCAGGGGATACGAGCAGTACTTC.

This clone was seen once. This chain connects TRBV6-5 to TRBJ2-5, with D maybe TRBD2 (5 bases). V lost 0 bases and J lost 5, with 13 bases in between. The length of the CDR3 is 15 residues. CDR1 MNHEY and CDR2 SVGAGI come from the germline V gene. DNA of the CDR3: TGTGCCAGCAGTTACTCGAATGGCGGGTGGGAGACCCAGTACTTC. It encodes CASSYSNGGWETQYF.

The rearrangement links TRBV27 to TRBJ2-7, with D possibly being TRBD2 (6 bases). CDR3 length: 13 residues. Germline V gene sequence: CDR1 MNHEY, CDR2 SMNVEV (reference sequence). Trimming cost V 1 base and J 3 bases, with 7 bases left between them. CDR3 region: CASSLYGGYEQYF. The CDR3 DNA reads TGTGCCAGCAGTTTATACGGGGGCTACGAGCAGTACTTC.

J is TRBJ1-2 and V is TRBV18; 7 bases match TRBD1. The CDR3 length is 14 residues. Per the germline V gene, CDR1 is KGHSH and CDR2 is LQKENI. The junction had 5 bases not matched to a gene; V was cut back by 3 bases and J by 4 bases. The CDR3 DNA reads TGTGCCAGCTCACCCCCGGACAGGCGCTATGGCTACACCTTC. Translation: CASSPPDRRYGYTF.

This clone appeared once. This sequence joins TRBV19 and TRBJ1-5, with D maybe TRBD1 (6 bases). Trimming removed 11 bases at V and 1 base at J, with 15 bases between. CDR1 and CDR2 (germline): LNHDA, SQIVND (reference sequence). There are 14 residues in the CDR3. The CDR3, as DNA: TGTGCCGCAACCCTAGGGGGAAGCAATCAGCCCCAGCATTTT. Translating gives CAATLGGSNQPQHF. Complete variable domain (other parts from reference TRBV19 and TRBJ1-5): DGGITQSPKYLFRKEGQNVTLSCEQNLNHDAMYWYRQDPGQGLRLIYYSQIVNDFQKGDIAEGYSVSREKKESFPLTVTSAQKNPTAFYLCAATLGGSNQPQHFGDGTRLSIL.

This chain joins TRBV3-1 (or the pseudogene TRBV3-2) and TRBJ2-3; maybe TRBD2 (5 bases). In germline, CDR1 is LGHDT, CDR2 YNNKEL (reference sequence). The CDR3 is 17 residues long. The V end was cut by 1 base, the J end by 1 base, with 15 bases between. The CDR3 sequence: CASSQARSIGGTDTQYF. The DNA for the CDR3 is TGTGCCAGCAGCCAAGCCCGGAGCATCGGGGGCACAGATACGCAGTATTTT.